This TCR beta chain was sequenced in a study of OX40 agonist ivuxolimab in advanced cancers. The protocol was immunoSEQ multiplex PCR, while the TCRdb copy is restricted to in-frame clones and leaves out a portion. The data show 70,000 to 75,000 clones, about 82% seen once. The CDR3 totals 15 residues. Looked up from germline, CDR1 is MNHNY and CDR2 is SVGAGI (reference sequence). Trimming left V 5 bases short and J 4 bases short, with 15 bases between. This clonotype originated in an adult with an advanced solid tumor such as melanoma, head and neck, liver or kidney cancer. The chain uses TRBV6-6 and TRBJ1-3; D perhaps matches TRBD1 (5 bases). The material sequenced was CD4+ or CD8+ T cells sorted from blood, taken in a trial of the OX40 agonist ivuxolimab. CDR3: CASSNWRDSGNTIYF. In DNA form, the CDR3 reads TGTGCCAGCAGTAACTGGCGGGACTCAGGAAACACCATATATTTT.